Below are 26 T cell receptor beta chains sequenced from a single sample in a study of T cell repertoires in cytomegalovirus infection. Using its own MiXCR run on the reads, TCRdb lists one record per CDR3 protein. The table records some 600,000 distinct CDR3 sequences, roughly 24% of them present only once. Sequencing was done on a sample of CD8+ T cells from PBMCs. These receptors all stem from a human donor in good health (CMV status not recorded). Some clones in this sample may be carry-over from other donors' samples.

This clonotype was seen a handful of times. V usage is TRBV6-1 and J usage is TRBJ2-7; no reliable D call. Germline-derived CDR1 and CDR2 are MNHNS and SASEGT. V lost 6 bases and J lost 2, with 17 bases in between. The CDR3 length is 15 residues. The CDR3 reads CASSPRYTGAYEQYV. The CDR3 nucleotides read TGTGCCAGCAGCCCCCGGTACACTGGAGCCTACGAGCAGTACGTC.

Note on this clonotype: The junction does not match germline at one end; this may be a read error. The chain joins TRBV28 to TRBJ1-6; 10 bases fit TRBD1. Germline loops: CDR1 MDHEN, CDR2 SYDVKM. This CDR3 is built from 21 residues. The CDR3: CACSGALGDLVGDRGVSPLHF. The CDR3 bases are TGTGCCTGCAGTGGGGCCCTAGGGGATCTAGTGGGGGACAGGGGAGTTTCACCCCTCCACTTT.

This clonotype was counted at least ten times. V is TRBV6-6 and J is TRBJ2-5, with 8 bases fitting TRBD1. Germline V gene data show CDR1 as MNHNY and CDR2 as SVGAGI (reference sequence). The V gene end was trimmed by 5 bases and the J gene end by 2 bases; junction bases not matched to a gene: 16. This CDR3 has 18 residues. The CDR3 here is CASSRGTVGQEPQETQYF. CDR3 nucleotides: TGTGCCAGCAGTCGAGGTACGGTGGGACAGGAACCACAAGAGACCCAGTACTTC.

The chain employs TRBV7-2 and TRBJ1-2; 7 nucleotides align to TRBD1. The germline V gene has CDR1 SGHTA and CDR2 FQGNSA. J gave up 3 bases and V 1 base, and 2 bases lay outside the gene matches. CDR3 size: 14 residues. Here the CDR3 DNA reads TGTGCCAGCAGCTTAGTAGGGGGCGACTATGGCTACACCTTC. This codes for CASSLVGGDYGYTF.

The V and J genes are TRBV5-6 and TRBJ2-1; D unresolved. The germline gives CDR1 SGHDT, CDR2 YYEEEE. The CDR3 is 15 amino acids. Trimming removed 3 bases from V and 2 bases from J, with 12 bases in between. The CDR3 DNA reads as TGTGCCAGCAGCTGGGGTCTTTTGGCCTACAATGAGCAGTTCTTC. This encodes CASSWGLLAYNEQFF.

The J gene is TRBJ2-3, the V gene TRBV6-2 or TRBV6-3; D is possibly TRBD1 or TRBD2 (5 bases each). The CDR3 loop spans 16 amino acids. Germline V gives CDR1 MNHEY, CDR2 SVGEGT. V was clipped by 5 bases and J by 6 bases, with 21 bases between them. DNA for the CDR3: TGTGCCAGCAGTCACGCTCCGGGACCGCCCGGCGATACGCAGTATTTT. This sequence encodes CASSHAPGPPGDTQYF.

The rearrangement uses TRBV20-1 and TRBJ2-7, with 7 bases that match TRBD1. CDR3 length: 12 residues. CDR1 is DFQATT and CDR2 is SNEGSKA in the germline V gene (reference sequence). The V segment lost 1 base and the J segment 9 bases; nucleotides outside the gene matches: 6. DNA for the CDR3: TGCAGTGCTAGAGGGGAAACAGGGGCGCAGTACTTC. It yields the protein CSARGETGAQYF.

This clonotype has ten or more counts. The chain recombines TRBV7-8 with TRBJ2-7, with 7 positions matching TRBD1. V gave up 1 base and J gave up 1 base; unmatched junction bases: 7. This CDR3 comprises 16 residues. Germline-derived CDR1 and CDR2 are SGHVS and FQNEAQ. Written as DNA, the CDR3 is TGTGCCAGCAGCTTAGGACAGGGAAAAAAGTCCTACGAGCAGTACGTC. It encodes CASSLGQGKKSYEQYV.

This clonotype was detected many times. The chain couples TRBV27 to TRBJ2-7; TRBD1 matches 11 bases. The CDR3 extends over 14 amino acids. Trimming cost V 6 bases and J 2 bases; bases outside gene matches: 3. Germline CDR1 and CDR2: MNHEY and SMNVEV (reference sequence). The CDR3 sequence is CASSLGQGAYEQYF. The CDR3 DNA reads TGTGCCAGCAGCTTGGGACAGGGGGCCTACGAGCAGTACTTC.

About this clonotype: This may be a read error, as it is one base from a much larger clone. This chain joins TRBV7-2 and TRBJ2-3; D gene uncertain. The length of the CDR3 is 15 residues. V was pared by 6 bases and J by 2 bases, with 15 bases between. Germline-derived CDR1 and CDR2 are SGHTA and FQGNSA. The chain's CDR3 is CASSALDGPTDTQYF. CDR3 nucleotides: TGTGCCAGCAGTGCTTTGGACGGACCCACAGATACGCAGTATTTT.

There are a few counts of this clonotype. CDR3 nucleotide sequence: TGCAGCGTTGAGGGGTTAGATCTGGTAATGAACACTGAAGCTTTCTTT. Amino acid sequence: CSVEGLDLVMNTEAFF. V usage is TRBV29-1 and J usage is TRBJ1-1; D not certain. Per the germline V gene, CDR1 is SQVTM and CDR2 is ANQGSEA. This CDR3 has 16 residues. Trimming stripped 3 bases from V and 0 bases from J, with 17 bases between.

This clonotype came up many times. This chain links TRBV7-9 with TRBJ1-2, with D unresolved. Germline values: CDR1 SEHNR, CDR2 FQNEAQ (reference sequence). Deletions cut 8 bases from V and 1 base from J, with 14 bases between. The CDR3 runs 14 residues. CDR3 in amino acids: CASPIDEINYGYTF. The CDR3 DNA follows: TGTGCCAGCCCTATCGACGAGATTAACTATGGCTACACCTTC.

This clonotype was counted only a few times. The rearrangement joins TRBV5-1 to TRBJ2-5; 10 bases match TRBD2. This CDR3 comprises 17 residues. Germline trimming cut 0 bases from V and 1 base from J; bases unmatched to any gene: 6. Germline CDR1 SGHRS, CDR2 YFSETQ. The CDR3 reads CASSLALAGVLQETQYF. The DNA for the CDR3 is TGCGCCAGCAGCTTGGCTCTAGCGGGGGTCCTCCAAGAGACCCAGTACTTC.

A word on this clonotype: Possible read error: a much larger clone is one base away. This chain uses TRBV7-6 with TRBJ1-4, with TRBD1 matching over 9 bases. Trimming removed 10 bases from V and 1 base from J; junction bases left unmatched: 13. CDR3 length: 17 residues. In germline, CDR1 is SGHVS, CDR2 FNYEAQ. CDR3 DNA sequence: TGTGCCAACAGTACCGGACAGGGGCGGCAAACTAATGAAAAACTGTTTTTT. It yields the protein CANSTGQGRQTNEKLFF. Full variable domain (remainder filled in from reference TRBV7-6 and TRBJ1-4): GAGVSQSPRYKVTKRGQDVALRCDPISGHVSLYWYRQALGQGPEFLTYFNYEAQQDKSGLPNDRFSAERPEGSISTLTIQRTEQRDSAMYRCANSTGQGRQTNEKLFFGSGTQLSVL.

This clonotype was recorded a few times. This rearrangement joins TRBV5-1 to TRBJ1-1; a possible D gene is TRBD1 (5 bases). From germline, CDR1 is SGHRS and CDR2 YFSETQ. This CDR3 has 16 residues. The V and J ends lost 4 bases and 0 bases respectively, with 16 bases between them. CDR3 sequence (DNA): TGCGCCAGCAGCCTTTTGGACACGACTTTGAACACTGAAGCTTTCTTT. Amino acid sequence: CASSLLDTTLNTEAFF. Complete variable domain (other parts from reference TRBV5-1 and TRBJ1-1): KAGVTQTPRYLIKTRGQQVTLSCSPISGHRSVSWYQQTPGQGLQFLFEYFSETQRNKGNFPGRFSGRQFSNSRSEMNVSTLELGDSALYLCASSLLDTTLNTEAFFGQGTRLTVV.

The V and J genes are TRBV12-3 or TRBV12-4 and TRBJ2-1; D remains ambiguous. V lost 6 bases to trimming and J lost 0 bases, with 21 bases between them. The CDR3 length is 18 residues. The DNA of the CDR3 is TGTGCCAGCAGGGGTAATCCCGCAAACGGACCCTCCTACAATGAGCAGTTCTTC. This encodes CASRGNPANGPSYNEQFF.

The V call is TRBV19, the J call TRBJ2-1; D might be TRBD2 (6 bases). Germline lookup yields CDR1 LNHDA and CDR2 SQIVND (reference sequence). Trimming pared 2 bases from V and 7 bases from J, leaving 21 bases between. The CDR3 extends over 17 amino acids. This CDR3 reads CASSISGGDRAGNEQFF. The CDR3 DNA reads TGTGCCAGTAGTATAAGTGGAGGTGACCGGGCGGGAAATGAGCAGTTCTTC.

This clonotype was seen a few times. The chain links TRBV6-6 to TRBJ2-7, with D perhaps matching TRBD1 or TRBD2 (5 bases each). The germline gives CDR1 MNHNY, CDR2 SVGAGI (reference sequence). This CDR3 region has 15 residues. V was pared by 4 bases and J by 1 base, with 14 bases between. This CDR3 is CASSSLGTDSYEQYF. DNA of the CDR3: TGTGCCAGCAGTTCCCTCGGGACCGATTCCTACGAGCAGTACTTC.

The gene calls are TRBV6-5 and TRBJ2-1; D might be TRBD2 (5 bases). Germline V gene data show CDR1 as MNHEY and CDR2 as SVGAGI. This CDR3 has 15 amino acids. The ends were cut back, 8 bases at V and 5 bases at J, with 19 bases in the middle. CDR3: CASSSQRLPNNEQFF. The CDR3 region has the DNA TGTGCCAGCTCCTCTCAGCGGCTCCCTAACAATGAGCAGTTCTTC.

The chain recombines TRBV12-3 or TRBV12-4 with TRBJ2-2; 12 positions agree with TRBD2. This CDR3 has 17 amino acids. J gave up 4 bases and V 3 bases, and 6 bases lay outside the gene matches. CDR3: CASSFLAGGRVTGELFF. The CDR3, as DNA: TGTGCCAGCAGTTTTCTAGCGGGGGGGCGGGTCACCGGGGAGCTGTTTTTT.

This clonotype was found a few times. The rearrangement uses TRBV28 and TRBJ1-5; D is undetermined. Trimming cost V 7 bases and J 0 bases, with 10 bases left between them. The CDR3 has 14 residues. The germline gives CDR1 MDHEN, CDR2 SYDVKM. Written as DNA, the CDR3 is TGTGCCAGCACCCTGTCCTCTAGCAATCAGCCCCAGCATTTT. Its translation: CASTLSSSNQPQHF.

The chain couples TRBV28 to TRBJ2-1; D is ambiguous. Per the germline V gene, CDR1 is MDHEN and CDR2 is SYDVKM. The V and J ends lost 8 bases and 4 bases respectively, with 15 bases between them. The CDR3 sequence is 14 residues long. The CDR3 here is CASHPESDYNEQFF. CDR3 DNA: TGTGCCAGCCACCCTGAGAGCGATTACAATGAGCAGTTCTTC.

The chain employs TRBV6-5 and TRBJ2-7; 9 bases fit TRBD1. Germline V CDR1 and CDR2: MNHEY, SVGAGI. The length of the CDR3 is 14 residues. The V segment lost 3 bases and the J segment 6 bases; nucleotides outside the gene matches: 6. In nucleotides, the CDR3 is TGTGCCAGCAGTTATGGACAGGGGTTGAGCGAGCAGTACTTC. Its protein product is CASSYGQGLSEQYF.

This clonotype occurred many times. The chain couples TRBV7-2 to TRBJ2-1; TRBD2 aligns across 14 bases. CDR1 is SGHTA and CDR2 is FQGNSA in the germline V gene. The CDR3 has 21 residues. The junction had 18 bases not matched to a gene; V was cut back by 1 base and J by 7 bases. CDR3 residues: CASSLGPSPRLAGGPWNEQFF. CDR3 coding DNA: TGTGCCAGCAGCTTAGGTCCCTCCCCCAGACTAGCGGGGGGGCCGTGGAATGAGCAGTTCTTC. The complete variable domain, with remaining parts taken from reference TRBV7-2 and TRBJ2-1, reads GAGVSQSPSNKVTEKGKDVELRCDPISGHTALYWYRQSLGQGLEFLIYFQGNSAPDKSGLPSDRFSAERTGGSVSTLTIQRTQQEDSAVYLCASSLGPSPRLAGGPWNEQFFGPGTRLTVL.

This chain connects TRBV29-1 to TRBJ1-1; no clear D gene. Trimming shortened V by 4 bases and J by 0 bases, and 6 bases separated the two germline ends. Germline lookup yields CDR1 SQVTM and CDR2 ANQGSEA. This CDR3 is built from 12 residues. This CDR3 reads CSVAPMNTEAFF. The DNA for the CDR3 is TGCAGCGTTGCACCTATGAACACTGAAGCTTTCTTT.

This clonotype has at least ten counts. The chain uses TRBV5-6 and TRBJ2-1, with TRBD2 matching 8 bases. The germline gives CDR1 SGHDT, CDR2 YYEEEE. The CDR3 totals 15 residues. J was trimmed by 4 bases and V by 1 base; bases with no gene match: 4. The CDR3 protein is CASSLWRGAYNEQFF. The CDR3 bases are TGTGCCAGCAGCTTGTGGCGGGGGGCATACAATGAGCAGTTCTTC.